These 22 T cell receptor beta chains originate from one sample sequenced in a study of blood T cell repertoires in COVID-19. The method was immunoSEQ multiplex PCR; TCRdb's version includes in-frame clones alone and lacks a portion of them. The sample includes about 250,000 clones, around 88% of them seen just once. The sequenced sample consisted of peripheral blood. Every receptor here comes from a woman in her twenties or thirties with COVID-19, enrolled during active disease.

This chain links TRBV19 with TRBJ2-1; 13 bases line up with TRBD2. Trimming at V came to 5 bases and at J to 7 bases, leaving 5 bases not matched to a gene. This CDR3 comprises 15 residues. CDR1 is LNHDA and CDR2 is SQIVND in the germline V gene (reference sequence). The CDR3, as DNA: TGTGCCAGTAGTGTCACTAGCGGGGGGGGGAATGAGCAGTTCTTC. As protein: CASSVTSGGGNEQFF.

The rearrangement uses TRBV7-8 and TRBJ2-2, with TRBD2 matching over 7 bases. Trimming took 5 bases from V and 7 from J; bases not matched to a gene: 16. CDR3 size: 17 residues. Germline CDR1 and CDR2: SGHVS and FQNEAQ. The DNA for the CDR3 is TGTGCCAGCAGCCCAAGCCCAGACTACTCGGGGGGCGGGGAGCTGTTTTTT. This sequence encodes CASSPSPDYSGGGELFF. The complete variable domain, with remaining parts taken from reference TRBV7-8 and TRBJ2-2, reads GAGVSQSPRYKVAKRGQDVALRCDPISGHVSLFWYQQALGQGPEFLTYFQNEAQLDKSGLPSDRFFAERPEGSVSTLKIQRTQQEDSAVYLCASSPSPDYSGGGELFFGEGSRLTVL.

The chain employs TRBV10-3 and TRBJ1-5, with TRBD1 as a possible D gene (6 bases). The CDR3 totals 17 residues. The germline CDR1 and CDR2 sequences are ENHRY and SYGVKD. Trimming stripped 2 bases from V and 6 bases from J, with 20 bases between. The CDR3 loop reads CAISESNRVGFVQPQHF. The CDR3 region has the DNA TGTGCCATCAGTGAGAGTAACAGGGTGGGGTTTGTTCAGCCCCAGCATTTT.

This chain links TRBV18 with TRBJ1-2; no definite D call. Trimming took off 6 bases at V and 0 bases at J, with 8 bases between the two ends. The CDR3 contains 13 residues. Germline V CDR1 and CDR2: KGHSH, LQKENI. Written as DNA, the CDR3 is TGTGCCAGCTCTCCCGGTTCTAACTATGGCTACACCTTC. It encodes CASSPGSNYGYTF.

The rearrangement uses TRBV5-1 and TRBJ2-1, with 8 bases that match TRBD2. Trimming took 1 base from V and 4 from J; bases not matched to a gene: 10. Germline V gene lookup returns CDR1 SGHRS and CDR2 YFSETQ. CDR3 length: 17 residues. DNA of the CDR3: TGCGCCAGCAGCTTGCTGGGACTAGAGGATTCGTACAATGAGCAGTTCTTC. Residues: CASSLLGLEDSYNEQFF.

This chain links TRBV12-3 or TRBV12-4 with TRBJ1-2; tentative D call: TRBD1 (6 bases). V lost 10 bases to trimming and J lost 11 bases, with 23 bases between them. This CDR3 spans 13 amino acids. CDR3 sequence: CATAGDPAYLYTF. The CDR3 bases are TGTGCCACGGCAGGGGACCCAGCCTATTTGTACACCTTC.

The rearrangement links TRBV5-6 to TRBJ2-3, with a tentative D call TRBD2 (5 bases). Germline CDR1 reads SGHDT; CDR2 reads YYEEEE. V dropped 5 bases and J dropped 2 bases, with 18 bases sitting between them. The CDR3 length is 16 residues. The DNA of the CDR3 is TGTGCCAGCAGTATCCGGACGGACTTTTACACAGATACGCAGTATTTT. Its translation: CASSIRTDFYTDTQYF.

The sample holds a few counts of this clone. The chain links TRBV4-3 to TRBJ2-6, with D tentatively TRBD1 (6 bases). Trimming stripped 4 bases from V and 1 base from J, with 17 bases between. The CDR3 extends over 18 amino acids. Germline CDR1 LGHNA, CDR2 YSLEER. DNA of the CDR3: TGCGCCAGCAGCCCGACGAGGGACACGGGGTCTGGGGCCAACGTCCTGACTTTC. It translates to CASSPTRDTGSGANVLTF.

The V call is TRBV5-6, the J call TRBJ1-2; 8 nucleotides match TRBD1. This CDR3 comprises 14 residues. Germline V gene sequence: CDR1 SGHDT, CDR2 YYEEEE. J was trimmed by 5 bases and V by 4 bases; bases with no gene match: 7. Here the CDR3 DNA reads TGTGCCAGCAGCCGCATCGACAGGGGTTATGGCTACACCTTC. The encoded protein is CASSRIDRGYGYTF. Full variable domain (outside the CDR3, taken from reference TRBV5-6 and TRBJ1-2): DAGVTQSPTHLIKTRGQQVTLRCSPKSGHDTVSWYQQALGQGPQFIFQYYEEEERQRGNFPDRFSGHQFPNYSSELNVNALLLGDSALYLCASSRIDRGYGYTFGSGTRLTVV.

The chain is built from TRBV24-1 and TRBJ2-3; 9 nucleotides align to TRBD2. CDR1 and CDR2 (germline): KGHDR, SFDVKD. Trimming removed 4 bases from V and 2 bases from J; junction bases left unmatched: 9. This CDR3 contains 17 residues. CDR3 loop: CATSDPTSGATTDTQYF. The CDR3 DNA reads TGTGCCACCAGTGACCCGACTAGCGGAGCTACCACAGATACGCAGTATTTT.

The genes are TRBV30 and TRBJ1-2, with D possibly TRBD1 on 5 matching bases. The CDR3 covers 16 residues. The V gene lost 3 bases and the J gene lost 2 bases, with 19 bases spanning the gap. CDR1 is GTSNPN and CDR2 is SVGIG in the germline V gene (reference sequence). The CDR3 nucleotides are TGTGCCTGGAGCTTAGATTGGGGCTCAATGAACTATGGCTACACCTTC. Protein sequence: CAWSLDWGSMNYGYTF.

The chain combines TRBV12-3 or TRBV12-4 with TRBJ1-2, with 7 bases that match TRBD1. V lost 5 bases and J lost 4; bases outside the gene matches: 4. The CDR3 is 13 amino acids. CDR3 nucleotide sequence: TGTGCCAGCAGTCGACAGGGAGCCTATGGCTACACCTTC. Translated: CASSRQGAYGYTF.

This chain uses TRBV5-6 with TRBJ1-2; 10 bases are a match to TRBD1. The CDR3 length is 17 residues. The V segment lost 5 bases and the J segment 4 bases; nucleotides outside the gene matches: 14. Germline CDR1 is SGHDT and CDR2 is YYEEEE. The CDR3: CASRSRTGGQGPYGYTF. The CDR3 DNA reads TGTGCCAGCAGATCCCGGACAGGGGGACAGGGGCCCTATGGCTACACCTTC.

This clone was detected only a few times. The V and J genes are TRBV25-1 and TRBJ2-5; D is possibly TRBD1 (5 bases). Per germline, CDR1 MGHDK and CDR2 SYGVNS. This CDR3 has 12 amino acids. Trimming took 5 bases from V and 5 from J, leaving 9 bases between them. CDR3 loop: CASSSGAETQYF. The CDR3 region has the DNA TGTGCCAGCAGTTCTGGGGCGGAGACCCAGTACTTC.

There are a few counts of this clone. The V call is TRBV10-3, the J call TRBJ2-7; 9 positions agree with TRBD1. With V trimmed by 5 bases and J by 1 base, 9 bases remained unmatched. The CDR3 contains 16 residues. From germline, CDR1 is ENHRY and CDR2 SYGVKD. CDR3 loop: CAISQLQGARSYEQYF. The CDR3 nucleotides read TGTGCCATCAGTCAATTACAGGGGGCAAGGTCCTACGAGCAGTACTTC.

The chain combines TRBV11-2 with TRBJ2-5, with no clear D. Trimming took off 5 bases at V and 2 bases at J, with 12 bases between the two ends. Germline values: CDR1 SGHAT, CDR2 FQNNGV. The CDR3 is made up of 14 amino acids. The CDR3 region has the DNA TGTGCCAGCAGCCTCCGGGTAGCACAAGAGACCCAGTACTTC. Protein product: CASSLRVAQETQYF.

This chain links TRBV15 with TRBJ2-1; the match to TRBD1 covers 8 bases. This CDR3 contains 15 residues. V dropped 1 base and J dropped 6; count of bases not matched to a gene: 5. CDR1 is LNHNV, CDR2 YYDKDF, per germline (reference sequence). CDR3: CATSRGGTGVNEQFF. CDR3 nucleotides: TGTGCCACCAGCAGAGGGGGGACAGGAGTCAATGAGCAGTTCTTC.

V and J are TRBV13 and TRBJ1-1; D possibly corresponds to TRBD1 (5 bases). Germline V CDR1 and CDR2: PRHDT, FYEKMQ (reference sequence). The CDR3 has 12 amino acids. V was pared by 3 bases and J by 11 bases, with 13 bases between. CDR3 DNA: TGTGCCAGCAGCTTCAATGCGGGGGACGCTTTCTTT. Residues: CASSFNAGDAFF. The entire variable domain, with the rest obtained from reference TRBV13 and TRBJ1-1, is as follows: AAGVIQSPRHLIKEKRETATLKCYPIPRHDTVYWYQQGPGQDPQFLISFYEKMQSDKGSIPDRFSAQQFSDYHSELNMSSLELGDSALYFCASSFNAGDAFFGQGTRLTVV.

This clone has just a few counts. The J gene is TRBJ2-4, the V gene TRBV7-2; D gene unclear. CDR1 is SGHTA and CDR2 is FQGNSA in the germline V gene. The CDR3 runs to 12 residues. The germline V and J ends were trimmed by 5 bases and 4 bases, with 6 bases remaining between them. Here the CDR3 reads CASSTSKNIQYF. CDR3 in DNA: TGTGCCAGCAGCACCAGTAAAAACATTCAGTACTTC.

The chain has TRBV5-5 and TRBJ1-6, with TRBD1 matching over 11 bases. CDR3 length: 15 amino acids. J lost 8 bases, V lost 0 bases, and 1 base had no gene match. Germline V CDR1 and CDR2: SGHKS, YYEKEE (reference sequence). The CDR3 loop reads CASSLGTGGYSPLHF. CDR3 DNA: TGTGCCAGCAGCTTGGGGACAGGGGGCTATTCACCCCTCCACTTT.

The rearrangement joins TRBV6-5 to TRBJ1-1; D is undetermined. Trimming shortened V by 0 bases and J by 4 bases, and 6 bases separated the two germline ends. CDR1 MNHEY and CDR2 SVGAGI come from the germline V gene. This CDR3 contains 13 residues. As DNA, the CDR3 is TGTGCCAGCAGTTACTCGAGGAGCACTGAAGCTTTCTTT. It specifies CASSYSRSTEAFF.

The chain links TRBV2 to TRBJ2-2; 8 bases agree with TRBD2. V dropped 7 bases and J dropped 1; count of bases not matched to a gene: 11. The CDR3 loop spans 17 amino acids. Germline CDR1 is SNHLY and CDR2 is FYNNEI. CDR3 sequence: CASTRAGGPRNTGELFF. CDR3 bases: TGTGCCAGCACAAGGGCGGGGGGACCTAGGAACACCGGGGAGCTGTTTTTT.